This is a list of T cell receptor beta chains from one sample in a study of control samples from healthy donors and cancer patients. Produced via immunoSEQ multiplex PCR; TCRdb's table is partial and in-frame only. The sample shows about 38,000 clones, around four fifths of them seen only once. Input material: PBMCs. The origin of the receptors is a woman aged 55-70 years with lung cancer. Both conserved end residues are part of each CDR3. D genes are given only for firm matches. The size of a clone is reported for some rows only, either as once, few or many, or as a class for expanded clones.

size: -
D: TRBD1
J: TRBJ1-2
V: TRBV3-1/TRBV3-2
DNA: TGTGCCAGCAGCCATCAGACAGGGGGCCGGTATGGCTACACCTTC
CDR3: CASSHQTGGRYGYTF

size: -
D: -
J: TRBJ1-3
V: TRBV7-9
DNA: TGTGCCAGCAGCTTAGGGGGGAGCGGGCCTGGAAACACCATATATTTT
CDR3: CASSLGGSGPGNTIYF

size: once
D: -
J: TRBJ2-7
V: TRBV20-1
DNA: TGCAGTGCTAGTCGGGGGGCATCTTCCTACGAGCAGTACTTC
CDR3: CSASRGASSYEQYF

size: -
D: TRBD1
J: TRBJ1-2
V: TRBV4-1
DNA: TGCGCCAGCAGCCTCGACAGGGGAACCTATGGCTACACCTTC
CDR3: CASSLDRGTYGYTF

size: -
D: -
J: TRBJ1-1
V: TRBV10-3
DNA: TGTGCCATAGGGTCCAACGACGAGGCTTTCTTT
CDR3: CAIGSNDEAFF

size: -
D: -
J: TRBJ1-2
V: TRBV21-1
DNA: TGTGCCAGCAGCATCCGGACAGGGCGATACCCCTATGGCTACACCTTC
CDR3: CASSIRTGRYPYGYTF

size: few
D: -
J: TRBJ2-7
V: TRBV7-9
DNA: TGTGCCAGCAGCCCCGGGACGGACACCTACGAGCAGTACTTC
CDR3: CASSPGTDTYEQYF

size: -
D: TRBD1
J: TRBJ2-7
V: TRBV7-2
DNA: TGTGCCAGCAGCTCACCGACGACGGGACAGTTCTACGAGCAGTACTTC
CDR3: CASSSPTTGQFYEQYF

size: -
D: -
J: TRBJ2-3
V: TRBV5-1
DNA: TGCGCCAGCAGCTTAGGAGATACGCAGTATTTT
CDR3: CASSLGDTQYF

size: -
D: -
J: TRBJ1-1
V: TRBV9
DNA: TGTGCCAGCAGCGTTGGCTTCCGGGCGAACACTGAAGCTTTCTTT
CDR3: CASSVGFRANTEAFF

size: -
D: TRBD2
J: TRBJ2-1
V: TRBV30
DNA: TGTGCCTGGCAGACTAGCGGCTTTTACAATGAGCAGTTCTTC
CDR3: CAWQTSGFYNEQFF

size: -
D: -
J: TRBJ2-1
V: TRBV11-2
DNA: TGTGCCAGCAGTCTGGGAGGGCAGGGGCAATACAATGAGCAGTTCTTC
CDR3: CASSLGGQGQYNEQFF